A single sample is the source of the 9 T cell receptor beta chains below, sequenced in a study of OX40 agonist ivuxolimab in advanced cancers. The assay was immunoSEQ multiplex PCR, and TCRdb's table has in-frame clones only and misses some. Counted here are approximately 50,000 clones, around four fifths occurring once; the ten biggest clones make up roughly 3.9%. Sequencing used CD4+ or CD8+ T cells sorted from blood, obtained in a trial of the OX40 agonist ivuxolimab. The source of these receptors is an adult with an advanced solid tumor such as melanoma, head and neck, liver or kidney cancer.

The chain couples TRBV6-1 to TRBJ1-1; D ambiguous. The CDR3 is 13 amino acids. Between the trimmed V and J ends, which lost 8 bases and 5 bases, there was a span of 15 bases. CDR1 and CDR2 (germline): MNHNS, SASEGT. In DNA, the CDR3 is TGTGCCAGCCACCAAGACGCTGTAACTGAAGCTTTCTTT. Translating gives CASHQDAVTEAFF.

The chain has TRBV5-4 and TRBJ2-5, with D perhaps TRBD1 (6 bases). Germline V gene data show CDR1 as SGHNT and CDR2 as YYREEE (reference sequence). Trimming took 5 bases from V and 2 from J, leaving 13 bases between them. CDR3 size: 14 residues. The CDR3 loop reads CASRVSTGQETQYF. In DNA form, the CDR3 reads TGTGCCAGCAGGGTCTCGACAGGACAAGAGACCCAGTACTTC.

This chain connects TRBV6-1 to TRBJ2-1; perhaps D is TRBD1 or TRBD2 (6 bases each). Germline-derived CDR1 and CDR2 are MNHNS and SASEGT. Deletions cut 1 base from V and 6 bases from J, with 13 bases between. The CDR3 length is 15 residues. The DNA for the CDR3 is TGTGCCAGCAGTGAAGGGGGGGCCGGGTCCAATGAGCAGTTCTTC. Amino acids: CASSEGGAGSNEQFF.

The chain links TRBV6-1 to TRBJ1-4; unclear D gene. V lost 5 bases and J 5 bases, leaving 6 bases between the germline ends. The CDR3 loop spans 12 amino acids. The germline V gene encodes CDR1 MNHNS and CDR2 SASEGT. DNA of the CDR3: TGTGCCAGCAGTCAAACGAATGAAAAACTGTTTTTT. It translates to CASSQTNEKLFF.

The V and J genes are TRBV30 and TRBJ1-3; 7 nucleotides line up with TRBD1. CDR1 is GTSNPN and CDR2 is SVGIG in the germline V gene (reference sequence). V gave up 8 bases and J gave up 1 base; unmatched junction bases: 8. This CDR3 has 14 amino acids. DNA for the CDR3: TGTGCCGGGCGGTCAGGGGGTTCTGGAAACACCATATATTTT. Its protein is CAGRSGGSGNTIYF.

The V gene is TRBV18, the J gene TRBJ2-3, with 13 bases matching TRBD2. The V segment lost 2 bases and the J segment 5 bases; nucleotides outside the gene matches: 1. Germline V gene data show CDR1 as KGHSH and CDR2 as LQKENI. This CDR3 has 15 residues. CDR3 residues: CASSPGLAGEDTQYF. As DNA, the CDR3 is TGTGCCAGCTCACCAGGACTAGCGGGGGAAGATACGCAGTATTTT.

This clone was counted a few times. This chain joins TRBV18 and TRBJ1-5, with 11 positions matching TRBD1. The CDR3 runs to 14 residues. Germline values: CDR1 KGHSH, CDR2 LQKENI. The V gene end was trimmed by 3 bases and the J gene end by 7 bases; junction bases not matched to a gene: 2. The CDR3 spells CASSPGTGGQPQHF. CDR3 coding DNA: TGTGCCAGCTCACCCGGGACAGGGGGACAGCCCCAGCATTTT.

The chain recombines TRBV29-1 with TRBJ2-5; the match to TRBD2 covers 12 bases. Trimming cost V 1 base and J 4 bases; bases outside gene matches: 7. The germline V gene has CDR1 SQVTM and CDR2 ANQGSEA. The CDR3 covers 16 residues. CDR3 protein: CSVEVASGGAGETQYF. CDR3 nucleotide sequence: TGCAGCGTTGAAGTGGCTAGCGGGGGGGCCGGAGAGACCCAGTACTTC.

The rearrangement joins TRBV13 to TRBJ2-3; TRBD1 matches at 7 bases. The V gene end was trimmed by 5 bases and the J gene end by 1 base; junction bases not matched to a gene: 6. Germline V gene sequence: CDR1 PRHDT, CDR2 FYEKMQ (reference sequence). The CDR3 runs 15 residues. As DNA, the CDR3 is TGTGCCAGCAGCCCCGGGACAGATGGCACAGATACGCAGTATTTT. This encodes CASSPGTDGTDTQYF. The complete variable domain, with remaining parts taken from reference TRBV13 and TRBJ2-3, reads AAGVIQSPRHLIKEKRETATLKCYPIPRHDTVYWYQQGPGQDPQFLISFYEKMQSDKGSIPDRFSAQQFSDYHSELNMSSLELGDSALYFCASSPGTDGTDTQYFGPGTRLTVL.